Listed below are T cell receptor beta chains from one sample, sequenced in a study of neurological immune-mediated disorders. TCRdb used MiXCR to reprocess the 5' RACE reads, holding one entry per CDR3 protein. The table has roughly 19,000 distinct CDR3 sequences, 6% to 8.5% seen once; the top ten hold about a sixth. Sequencing was performed on CD8+ T cells from blood. Source of these receptors: a woman aged 25 to 45 with HTLV-1-associated myelopathy (HAM/TSP). CDR3s include the opening cysteine and the closing phenylalanine or tryptophan. Fields, in order: D gene, J gene, V gene, clone size, CDR3 DNA, CDR3 protein. D genes are given only for firm matches. A clone size is listed for some rows: how often the clone was seen (once, few, many), or a class if it is expanded.

d_gene: .; j_gene: TRBJ1-2; v_gene: TRBV3-1; abundance: many; CDR3nt: TGTGCCAGCAGCCCCTCTCCCCCCGGGGGCACCTATGGCTACACCTTC; CDR3aa: CASSPSPPGGTYGYTF
d_gene: TRBD1; j_gene: TRBJ2-1; v_gene: TRBV7-9; abundance: many; CDR3nt: TGTGCCAGCAGACCTCCGGGACAGGGTTTCTATGAGCAGTTCTTC; CDR3aa: CASRPPGQGFYEQFF
d_gene: TRBD2; j_gene: TRBJ2-3; v_gene: TRBV15; abundance: many; CDR3nt: TGTGCCACCAGCAGAGTGCGGGGGGGCACAGATACGCAGTATTTT; CDR3aa: CATSRVRGGTDTQYF
d_gene: .; j_gene: TRBJ2-7; v_gene: TRBV7-9; abundance: .; CDR3nt: TGTGCCAGCAGCTTAGTCGAGCTAAATTACGAGCAGTACTTC; CDR3aa: CASSLVELNYEQYF
d_gene: TRBD2; j_gene: TRBJ2-1; v_gene: TRBV12-3/TRBV12-4; abundance: many; CDR3nt: TGTGCCAGCAGCTCCCCTAGCGGGGGGGCGCACAGGAACAATGAGCAGTTCTTC; CDR3aa: CASSSPSGGAHRNNEQFF
d_gene: TRBD1; j_gene: TRBJ2-4; v_gene: TRBV2; abundance: many; CDR3nt: TGTGCCAGCACACCACGGGACAGGGGGACCCGTAGCTCCAAAAACATTCAGTACTTC; CDR3aa: CASTPRDRGTRSSKNIQYF
d_gene: .; j_gene: TRBJ2-2; v_gene: TRBV4-1; abundance: many; CDR3nt: TGCGCCAGCAGTAAGAATGACAGAGGGGAGCTGTTTTTT; CDR3aa: CASSKNDRGELFF
d_gene: TRBD1; j_gene: TRBJ1-6; v_gene: TRBV18; abundance: many; CDR3nt: TGTGCCAGCTCACATTGGGACAGGGACTCACCCCTCCACTTT; CDR3aa: CASSHWDRDSPLHF
d_gene: .; j_gene: TRBJ1-1; v_gene: TRBV18; abundance: medium-sized; CDR3nt: TGTGCCAGCTCACCGGACAGCCGCGGCGCTGAAGCTTTCTTT; CDR3aa: CASSPDSRGAEAFF
d_gene: .; j_gene: TRBJ1-5; v_gene: TRBV19; abundance: .; CDR3nt: TGTGCCAGTAGGCCATTGTCCTATGGCTGGGATCAGCCCCAGCATTTT; CDR3aa: CASRPLSYGWDQPQHF
d_gene: .; j_gene: TRBJ2-1; v_gene: TRBV5-6; abundance: many; CDR3nt: TGTGCCAGCAGCTTGGGGGACAATGAGCAGTTCTTC; CDR3aa: CASSLGDNEQFF
d_gene: .; j_gene: TRBJ1-2; v_gene: TRBV14; abundance: many; CDR3nt: TGTGCCAGCAGCCAACCGTTTACTGACAGAACCAGTTACACCTTC; CDR3aa: CASSQPFTDRTSYTF
d_gene: .; j_gene: TRBJ1-5; v_gene: TRBV7-9; abundance: many; CDR3nt: TGTGCCAGCAGCCCACATCAGGGGCAGCCCCAGCATTTT; CDR3aa: CASSPHQGQPQHF
d_gene: .; j_gene: TRBJ1-1; v_gene: TRBV15; abundance: many; CDR3nt: TGTGCCACCAGCAGGGAGGGAAGTCGAATGTACACTGAAGCTTTCTTT; CDR3aa: CATSREGSRMYTEAFF
d_gene: TRBD2; j_gene: TRBJ2-1; v_gene: TRBV15; abundance: many; CDR3nt: TGTGCCACCAGCATTTTAGCGGGGGGGGTGGATGAGCAGTTCTTC; CDR3aa: CATSILAGGVDEQFF
d_gene: .; j_gene: TRBJ1-1; v_gene: TRBV7-2; abundance: many; CDR3nt: TGTGCCAGCAGCACACCGGGGGGGTACACTGAAGCTTTCTTT; CDR3aa: CASSTPGGYTEAFF
d_gene: .; j_gene: TRBJ1-1; v_gene: TRBV4-1; abundance: once; CDR3nt: TGCGCCAGCAGCCAAGATGGAGCCGAAGCTTTCTTT; CDR3aa: CASSQDGAEAFF
d_gene: TRBD2; j_gene: TRBJ2-1; v_gene: TRBV20-1; abundance: many; CDR3nt: TGCAGTGCTAGGGGGGGGTTTAGTAGCAGAGATTACAATGAGCAGTTCTTC; CDR3aa: CSARGGFSSRDYNEQFF
d_gene: TRBD2; j_gene: TRBJ2-2; v_gene: TRBV19; abundance: many; CDR3nt: TGTGCCAGTAGTATAGGCCGGGGGGAGGGGCCGAGCACCGGGGAGCTGTTTTTT; CDR3aa: CASSIGRGEGPSTGELFF
d_gene: .; j_gene: TRBJ2-3; v_gene: TRBV9; abundance: medium-sized; CDR3nt: TGTGCCAGCAGCGTAGGAAAGGGGCTTGGGGGCACAGATACGCAGTATTTT; CDR3aa: CASSVGKGLGGTDTQYF
d_gene: .; j_gene: TRBJ1-2; v_gene: TRBV30; abundance: many; CDR3nt: TGTGCCTGGAAAGGCGGCGCGGGGGAACATGGCTACACCTTC; CDR3aa: CAWKGGAGEHGYTF
d_gene: .; j_gene: TRBJ2-1; v_gene: TRBV20-1; abundance: large; CDR3nt: TGCAGTGCCGAAACCGGGACGGACTACAATGAGCAGTTCTTC; CDR3aa: CSAETGTDYNEQFF
d_gene: TRBD2; j_gene: TRBJ2-2; v_gene: TRBV6-1; abundance: medium-sized; CDR3nt: TGTGCCAGCAGAGCGGGGGGGGACACCGGGGAGCTGTTTTTT; CDR3aa: CASRAGGDTGELFF
d_gene: .; j_gene: TRBJ2-2; v_gene: TRBV5-1; abundance: many; CDR3nt: TGCGCCAGCAGGTCCATCAGACGGGGGCCCCCCGGGGAGCTGTTTTTT; CDR3aa: CASRSIRRGPPGELFF
d_gene: TRBD1; j_gene: TRBJ1-5; v_gene: TRBV12-3/TRBV12-4; abundance: many; CDR3nt: TGTGCCAGCAGCAAGGGACAGGGTCTGAATCAGCCCCAGCATTTT; CDR3aa: CASSKGQGLNQPQHF
d_gene: .; j_gene: TRBJ2-1; v_gene: TRBV6-5; abundance: many; CDR3nt: TGTGCCAGCAGTTACAAAGGCAGGTACAATGAGCAGTTCTTC; CDR3aa: CASSYKGRYNEQFF
d_gene: .; j_gene: TRBJ2-7; v_gene: TRBV10-2; abundance: many; CDR3nt: TGCGCCACGGGGGAGCTAGACTCCTACGAGCAGTACTTC; CDR3aa: CATGELDSYEQYF
d_gene: TRBD2; j_gene: TRBJ2-7; v_gene: TRBV20-1; abundance: many; CDR3nt: TGCAGTGCTCTCCCAGTTGGTCTAGCGGGGGAGGGCGAGCAGTACTTC; CDR3aa: CSALPVGLAGEGEQYF
d_gene: .; j_gene: TRBJ1-5; v_gene: TRBV20-1; abundance: many; CDR3nt: TGCAGTGCTAGAGATTCACGGCTGTATAGCAATCAGCCCCAGCATTTT; CDR3aa: CSARDSRLYSNQPQHF
d_gene: .; j_gene: TRBJ2-3; v_gene: TRBV11-2; abundance: many; CDR3nt: TGTGCCAGCAGCTCGCTTTGGCGTCCGGGCGGCACAGATACGCAGTATTTT; CDR3aa: CASSSLWRPGGTDTQYF
d_gene: .; j_gene: TRBJ1-1; v_gene: TRBV6-5; abundance: many; CDR3nt: TGTGCCAGCAGTCAGGCTGGGGGGGGGAACACTGAAGCTTTCTTT; CDR3aa: CASSQAGGGNTEAFF
d_gene: TRBD1; j_gene: TRBJ2-1; v_gene: TRBV15; abundance: many; CDR3nt: TGTGCCACCAGCAGAGATCGGGACAGGGGCAATGAGCAGTTCTTC; CDR3aa: CATSRDRDRGNEQFF
d_gene: .; j_gene: TRBJ1-2; v_gene: TRBV6-1; abundance: .; CDR3nt: .; CDR3aa: CASSFYICSARDFLEGAFGYTF
d_gene: TRBD1; j_gene: TRBJ2-7; v_gene: TRBV3-1; abundance: many; CDR3nt: TGTGCCAGCAGCCAAGATTGGGACAGGACAGCCTACGAGCAGTACTTC; CDR3aa: CASSQDWDRTAYEQYF
d_gene: .; j_gene: TRBJ2-1; v_gene: TRBV29-1; abundance: many; CDR3nt: TGCAGCGTTCAGCTTGCAGGGGAGGGCGATGAGCAGTTCTTC; CDR3aa: CSVQLAGEGDEQFF
d_gene: TRBD2; j_gene: TRBJ2-1; v_gene: TRBV4-1; abundance: many; CDR3nt: TGCGCCAGCAGCCAAAGCGGGGTGTTGGATGAGCAGTTCTTC; CDR3aa: CASSQSGVLDEQFF
d_gene: .; j_gene: TRBJ2-2; v_gene: TRBV5-1; abundance: many; CDR3nt: TGCGCCAGCAGCTTGGTTGAGGAGCTGTTTTTT; CDR3aa: CASSLVEELFF
d_gene: TRBD1; j_gene: TRBJ1-2; v_gene: TRBV2; abundance: many; CDR3nt: TGTGCCAGCAGTGAAGAGGGGACAGTTTTATATTATGGCTACACCTTC; CDR3aa: CASSEEGTVLYYGYTF
d_gene: .; j_gene: TRBJ2-7; v_gene: TRBV27; abundance: many; CDR3nt: TGTGCCAGCAGTTTAGACGCGACAAACTACGAGCAGTACTTC; CDR3aa: CASSLDATNYEQYF
d_gene: .; j_gene: TRBJ1-4; v_gene: TRBV12-3/TRBV12-4; abundance: many; CDR3nt: TGTGCCAGCAGTTTAGCGGTCGGCGAAAAACTGTTTTTT; CDR3aa: CASSLAVGEKLFF
d_gene: .; j_gene: TRBJ2-6; v_gene: TRBV6-1; abundance: many; CDR3nt: TGTGCCAGCAGTGTGAGTAACTCTGGGGCCAACGTCCTGACTTTC; CDR3aa: CASSVSNSGANVLTF
d_gene: TRBD1; j_gene: TRBJ1-1; v_gene: TRBV12-3/TRBV12-4; abundance: many; CDR3nt: TGTGCCAGCAGTTTTTGGTTGGGGACAGGGGTTTTATACACTGAAGCTTTCTTT; CDR3aa: CASSFWLGTGVLYTEAFF
d_gene: TRBD1; j_gene: TRBJ1-1; v_gene: TRBV20-1; abundance: medium-sized; CDR3nt: TGCAGTGCCTCAACAGGGGACACTGAAGCTTTCTTT; CDR3aa: CSASTGDTEAFF
d_gene: TRBD1; j_gene: TRBJ1-2; v_gene: TRBV29-1; abundance: many; CDR3nt: TGCAGCGTTGGTCAGGGGGACAGGGTCTCTCGTGGCTACACCTTC; CDR3aa: CSVGQGDRVSRGYTF
d_gene: .; j_gene: TRBJ1-1; v_gene: TRBV7-9; abundance: many; CDR3nt: TGTGCCAGCAGCCCCCTTCGCCCTGAAGCTTTCTTT; CDR3aa: CASSPLRPEAFF
d_gene: TRBD2; j_gene: TRBJ2-1; v_gene: TRBV6-1; abundance: few; CDR3nt: TGTGCCAGCAGCGAACTTAGCGGGGGAGAGAACAATGAGCAGTTCTTC; CDR3aa: CASSELSGGENNEQFF
d_gene: TRBD2; j_gene: TRBJ2-1; v_gene: TRBV27; abundance: .; CDR3nt: TGTGCCAGCAGCCTTATAGCGGGGGGTTTGAATGAGCAGTTCTTC; CDR3aa: CASSLIAGGLNEQFF
d_gene: TRBD1; j_gene: TRBJ2-3; v_gene: TRBV7-6; abundance: many; CDR3nt: TGTGCCAGCAGCCCAGGCCTGGGACAGGCTACCACAGATACGCAGTATTTT; CDR3aa: CASSPGLGQATTDTQYF
d_gene: .; j_gene: TRBJ2-7; v_gene: TRBV20-1; abundance: many; CDR3nt: TGCAGTGCTAGTCCTCAGACTACCTACGAGCAGTACTTC; CDR3aa: CSASPQTTYEQYF
d_gene: .; j_gene: TRBJ2-1; v_gene: TRBV20-1; abundance: many; CDR3nt: TGCAGTGCTAGAGATCCCCTAGAATACAATGAGCAGTTCTTC; CDR3aa: CSARDPLEYNEQFF
d_gene: .; j_gene: TRBJ1-3; v_gene: TRBV5-1; abundance: many; CDR3nt: TGCGCCAGCAGCTTGGACCCCGCGCCGGGAAACACCATATATTTT; CDR3aa: CASSLDPAPGNTIYF
d_gene: .; j_gene: TRBJ2-5; v_gene: TRBV6-1; abundance: .; CDR3nt: TGTGCCAGCAGTGAATTGGGGTACTCCCGAGAGACCCAGTACTTC; CDR3aa: CASSELGYSRETQYF
d_gene: TRBD2; j_gene: TRBJ2-3; v_gene: TRBV6-4; abundance: many; CDR3nt: TGTGCCAGCAGTGAGGTCCGGGGGGGCACAGATACGCAGTATTTT; CDR3aa: CASSEVRGGTDTQYF
d_gene: .; j_gene: TRBJ1-4; v_gene: TRBV14; abundance: many; CDR3nt: TGTGCCAGCAGCCAAGATCTGAGGGGACGGGAAAAACTGTTTTTT; CDR3aa: CASSQDLRGREKLFF
d_gene: .; j_gene: TRBJ1-3; v_gene: TRBV7-9; abundance: many; CDR3nt: TGTGCCAGCACCCCCCCCCCCATATATTTT; CDR3aa: CASTPPPIYF
d_gene: .; j_gene: TRBJ2-1; v_gene: TRBV5-4; abundance: medium-sized; CDR3nt: TGTGCCAGCAGCCAGGGGACCAATGAGCAGTTCTTC; CDR3aa: CASSQGTNEQFF
d_gene: .; j_gene: TRBJ1-2; v_gene: TRBV6-4; abundance: few; CDR3nt: TGTGCCAGCAGTGACTCCAGGGTATCGGGCTACACCTTC; CDR3aa: CASSDSRVSGYTF
d_gene: .; j_gene: TRBJ1-6; v_gene: TRBV11-2; abundance: many; CDR3nt: TGTGCCAGCAGCTTTGGCCTTGCCTATAATTCACCCCTCCACTTT; CDR3aa: CASSFGLAYNSPLHF
d_gene: .; j_gene: TRBJ2-1; v_gene: TRBV6-1; abundance: many; CDR3nt: TGTGCCAGCAGTGAAGCAGGGGGACTATGGGGAAACGATGAGCAGTTCTTC; CDR3aa: CASSEAGGLWGNDEQFF
d_gene: .; j_gene: TRBJ2-7; v_gene: TRBV27; abundance: .; CDR3nt: TGTGACAGCAAGGCAGAGTCGTCCTACGAGCAGTACTTC; CDR3aa: CDSKAESSYEQYF